Sequencing of this TCR beta chain was carried out in a study of PD-L1 blockade in urothelial cancer. At the level of the study: It was at some point between 2012 and 2014 that patients started atezolizumab at 1,200 mg intravenously every 3 weeks. About 90% of the roughly 29 patients were men who had bladder-origin urothelial cancer. Study findings and constraints: Expansion of tumor-associated blood clones at 3 weeks was greater in durable-benefit patients. When pretreatment blood TCR clonality was below the median, it predicted better survival.

The CDR3 covers 12 residues. In germline, CDR1 is SGDLS, CDR2 YYNGEE. V gave up 2 bases and J gave up 0 bases, with 2 bases separating them. Repertoires were generated with immunoSEQ multiplex PCR, while TCRdb's copy carries only in-frame clones and drops some. Here the sample spans tens of thousands of clones, roughly 89% being singletons. Time point given: peripheral blood 6 weeks after treatment start. Notes on this clone: Its specificity is unknown.

This clonotype was obtained from a man between 65 and 85 years old with urothelial cancer. Material: PBMCs, obtained around atezolizumab (anti-PD-L1) treatment. The genes are TRBV9 and TRBJ2-5; D gene unclear. CDR3 in amino acids: CASSVDQETQYF. The CDR3 nucleotides read TGTGCCAGCAGCGTCGACCAAGAGACCCAGTACTTC.